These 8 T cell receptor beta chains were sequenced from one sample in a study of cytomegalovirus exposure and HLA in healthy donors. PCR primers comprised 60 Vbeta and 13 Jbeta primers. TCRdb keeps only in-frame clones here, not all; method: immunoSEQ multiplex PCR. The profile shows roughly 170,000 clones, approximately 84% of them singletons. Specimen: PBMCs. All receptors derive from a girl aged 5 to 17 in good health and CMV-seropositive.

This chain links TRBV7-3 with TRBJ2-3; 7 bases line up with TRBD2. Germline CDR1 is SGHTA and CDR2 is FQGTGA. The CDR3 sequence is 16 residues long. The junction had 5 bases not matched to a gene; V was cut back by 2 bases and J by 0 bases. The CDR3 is CASSLLGGGSTDTQYF. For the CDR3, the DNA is TGTGCCAGCAGCTTACTAGGCGGGGGAAGCACAGATACGCAGTATTTT.

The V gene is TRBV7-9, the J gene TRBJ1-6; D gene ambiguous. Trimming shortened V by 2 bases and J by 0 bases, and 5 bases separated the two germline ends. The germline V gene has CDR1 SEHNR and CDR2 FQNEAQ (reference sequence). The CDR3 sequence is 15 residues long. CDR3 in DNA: TGTGCCAGCAGCTTAATGAGCTCCTATAATTCACCCCTCCACTTT. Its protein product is CASSLMSSYNSPLHF. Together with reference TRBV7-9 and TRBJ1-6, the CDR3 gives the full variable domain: DTGVSQNPRHKITKRGQNVTFRCDPISEHNRLYWYRQTLGQGPEFLTYFQNEAQLEKSRLLSDRFSAERPKGSFSTLEIQRTEQGDSAMYLCASSLMSSYNSPLHFGNGTRLTVT.

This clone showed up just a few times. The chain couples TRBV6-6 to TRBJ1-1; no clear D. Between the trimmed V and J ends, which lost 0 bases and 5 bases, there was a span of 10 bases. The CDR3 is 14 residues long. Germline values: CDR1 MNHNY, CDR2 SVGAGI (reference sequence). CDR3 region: CASSYSGSTTEAFF. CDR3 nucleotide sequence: TGTGCCAGCAGTTACTCAGGGAGTACGACTGAAGCTTTCTTT.

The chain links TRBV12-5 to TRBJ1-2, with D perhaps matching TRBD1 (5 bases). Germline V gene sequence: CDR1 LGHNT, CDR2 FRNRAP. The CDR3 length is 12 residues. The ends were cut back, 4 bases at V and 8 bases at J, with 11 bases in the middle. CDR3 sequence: CASGSSGKGYTF. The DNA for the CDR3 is TGTGCTAGTGGTTCCTCAGGGAAAGGCTACACCTTC.

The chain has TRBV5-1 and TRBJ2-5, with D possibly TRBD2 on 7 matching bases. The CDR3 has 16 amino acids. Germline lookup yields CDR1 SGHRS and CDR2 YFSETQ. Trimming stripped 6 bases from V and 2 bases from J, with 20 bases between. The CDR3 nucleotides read TGCGCCAGCAACCTGGGGGGGGGCCCTTCGCAAGAGACCCAGTACTTC. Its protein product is CASNLGGGPSQETQYF. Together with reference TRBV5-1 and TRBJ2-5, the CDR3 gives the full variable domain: KAGVTQTPRYLIKTRGQQVTLSCSPISGHRSVSWYQQTPGQGLQFLFEYFSETQRNKGNFPGRFSGRQFSNSRSEMNVSTLELGDSALYLCASNLGGGPSQETQYFGPGTRLLVL.

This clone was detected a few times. The CDR3 nucleotides read TGTGCCAGCAGCTTATCTTCTAGGTTGAACACTGAAGCTTTCTTT. It translates to CASSLSSRLNTEAFF. The chain is built from TRBV7-3 and TRBJ1-1; no reliable D call. The CDR3 covers 15 residues. Germline-derived CDR1 and CDR2 are SGHTA and FQGTGA. The ends were cut back, 2 bases at V and 0 bases at J, with 10 bases in the middle.

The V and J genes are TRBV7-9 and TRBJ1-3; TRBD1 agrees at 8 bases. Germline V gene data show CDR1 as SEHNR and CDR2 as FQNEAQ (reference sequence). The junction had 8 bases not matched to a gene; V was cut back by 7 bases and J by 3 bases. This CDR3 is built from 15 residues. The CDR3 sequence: CASIRTGSNGNTIYF. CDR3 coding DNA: TGTGCCAGCATACGGACAGGGTCGAATGGAAACACCATATATTTT.

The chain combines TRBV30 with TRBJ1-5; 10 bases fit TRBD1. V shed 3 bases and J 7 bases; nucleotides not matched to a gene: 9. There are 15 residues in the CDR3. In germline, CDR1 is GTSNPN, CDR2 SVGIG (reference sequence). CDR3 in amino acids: CAWRSMDRGGQPQHF. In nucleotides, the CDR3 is TGTGCCTGGAGGTCGATGGACAGGGGGGGACAGCCCCAGCATTTT.